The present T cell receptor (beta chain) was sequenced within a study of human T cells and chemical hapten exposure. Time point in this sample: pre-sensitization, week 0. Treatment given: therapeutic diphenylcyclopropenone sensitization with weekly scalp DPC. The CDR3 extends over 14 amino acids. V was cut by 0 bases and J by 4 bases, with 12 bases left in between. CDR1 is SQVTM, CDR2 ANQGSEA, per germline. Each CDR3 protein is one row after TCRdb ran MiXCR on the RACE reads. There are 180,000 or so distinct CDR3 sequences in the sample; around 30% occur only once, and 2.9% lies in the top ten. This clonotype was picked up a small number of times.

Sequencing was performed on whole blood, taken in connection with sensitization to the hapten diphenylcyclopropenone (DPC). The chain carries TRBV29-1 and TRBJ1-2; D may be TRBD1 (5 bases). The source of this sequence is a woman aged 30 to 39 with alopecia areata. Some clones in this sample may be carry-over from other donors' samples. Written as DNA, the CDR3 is TGCAGCGTTGAAGATCGGGCAGGGCGCTATGGCTACACCTTC. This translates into CSVEDRAGRYGYTF.